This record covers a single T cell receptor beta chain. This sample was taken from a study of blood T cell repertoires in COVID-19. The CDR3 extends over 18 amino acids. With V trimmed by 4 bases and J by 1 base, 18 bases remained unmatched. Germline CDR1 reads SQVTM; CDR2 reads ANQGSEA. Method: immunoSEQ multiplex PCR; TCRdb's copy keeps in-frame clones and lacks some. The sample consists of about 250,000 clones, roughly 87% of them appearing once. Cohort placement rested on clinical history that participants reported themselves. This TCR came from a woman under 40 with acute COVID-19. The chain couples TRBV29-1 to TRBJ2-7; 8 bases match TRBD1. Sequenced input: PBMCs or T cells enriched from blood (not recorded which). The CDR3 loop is CSVVGQEEPGRGSYEQYF. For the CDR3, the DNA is TGCAGCGTTGTGGGACAGGAAGAGCCTGGTCGAGGGTCCTACGAGCAGTACTTC.